The rows below give T cell receptor beta chains drawn from one sample of a study of cytomegalovirus exposure and HLA in healthy donors. Method: immunoSEQ multiplex PCR; TCRdb's copy keeps in-frame clones and lacks some. The table shows about 110,000 clones, with more than 65% occurring only once. Specimen: PBMCs. The origin of the receptors is a male donor in good health and CMV-seronegative. CDR3s include the opening cysteine and the closing phenylalanine or tryptophan. D genes are given only for firm matches. Expanded clones get a size class; other rows say once, few or many, or leave the size out.

TRBJ1-5 | NA | NA | TRBV2 | TGTGCCAGCAGCCCAGCGGGCAGAACCAATCAGCCCCAGCATTTT | CASSPAGRTNQPQHF
TRBJ2-7 | TRBD2 | once | TRBV23-1 | TGCGCCAGTGGGGGGGAAGAAACCTACGAGCAGTACTTC | CASGGEETYEQYF
TRBJ2-2 | NA | NA | TRBV7-9 | TGTGCCAGCAGCTCAACCTTGCCCGGTTCCGGGGAGCTGTTTTTT | CASSSTLPGSGELFF
TRBJ1-1 | TRBD1 | few | TRBV2 | TGTGCCAGCAGTGAGAGGGACAGTAACCCTGAAGCTTTCTTT | CASSERDSNPEAFF
TRBJ1-1 | TRBD1 | NA | TRBV2 | TGTGCCAGCCCGGACAGGGGTCAATATGAAGCTTTCTTT | CASPDRGQYEAFF
TRBJ2-2 | TRBD1 | NA | TRBV30 | TGTGCCTGGAGTGCCGACAGGGGGCTCGGCACCGGGGAGCTGTTTTTT | CAWSADRGLGTGELFF
TRBJ1-2 | NA | NA | TRBV27 | TGTGCCAGCAGTGACGACGAACAGGGTTTCTATGGCTACACCTTC | CASSDDEQGFYGYTF
TRBJ2-3 | TRBD2 | once | TRBV27 | TGTGCCAGCAGTTGGGGACTAGCGGGACCAGATACGCAGTATTTT | CASSWGLAGPDTQYF
TRBJ1-2 | NA | NA | TRBV30 | TGTGCCTGGAGTGTACGGGCAGGGCTGAGCTATGGCTACACCTTC | CAWSVRAGLSYGYTF
TRBJ2-7 | NA | once | TRBV5-1 | TGCGCCAGCAGCTTGGGGACAGATCTTGCCGACGAGCAGTACTTC | CASSLGTDLADEQYF
TRBJ2-3 | NA | NA | TRBV29-1 | TGCAGCGTTGATGGGGAGAGCGTAGACACAGATACGCAGTATTTT | CSVDGESVDTDTQYF
TRBJ2-7 | NA | NA | TRBV5-1 | TGCGCCAGCAGCTTGGAAACAGGGCTGGGCTACGAGCAGTACTTC | CASSLETGLGYEQYF
TRBJ1-4 | TRBD1 | NA | TRBV4-2 | TGTGCCAGCGCCACGACAGGGGGCGGAAGTGAAAAACTGTTTTTT | CASATTGGGSEKLFF
TRBJ2-7 | NA | NA | TRBV7-9 | TGTGCCAGCAGCCCAGTATACTCCTACGAGCAGTACTTC | CASSPVYSYEQYF
TRBJ1-1 | NA | few | TRBV6-6 | TGTGCCAGCAGGGCAACAGGACGTAACACTGAAGCTTTCTTT | CASRATGRNTEAFF
TRBJ2-7 | NA | NA | TRBV6-5 | TGTGCCAGCAGTTCCGGACAGACCTACGAGCAGTACTTC | CASSSGQTYEQYF
TRBJ2-7 | TRBD1 | NA | TRBV6-1 | TGTGCCAGCAAAGTAAGGGGACAGGGGTTCTACGAGCAGTACTTC | CASKVRGQGFYEQYF
TRBJ1-2 | NA | NA | TRBV5-1 | TGCGCCAGCAGCTTGGGTGGGACAACCCTGTCAAGGGGCTACACCTTC | CASSLGGTTLSRGYTF
TRBJ2-7 | TRBD2 | NA | TRBV5-4 | TGTGCCAGCAGCTTGGGGGCGGGAGGGCCGGGTCGGGAGCAGTACTTC | CASSLGAGGPGREQYF
TRBJ2-1 | TRBD2 | NA | TRBV29-1 | TGCAGCGTTTCCCCCGGACTAGCGTTCGCGGAGCAGTTCTTC | CSVSPGLAFAEQFF
TRBJ2-7 | TRBD2 | NA | TRBV27 | TGTGCCAGCAGCATCCTTCCCCCCTCTAGCGGGAGTCGTCGGGACGAGCAGTACTTC | CASSILPPSSGSRRDEQYF
TRBJ1-1 | NA | NA | TRBV18 | TGTGCCACCGGGACTAGGAACACTGAAGCTTTCTTT | CATGTRNTEAFF